This passage covers 20 T cell receptor beta chains from one sample sequenced in a study of T-cell memory formation after mild COVID-19. Via MiXCR, TCRdb re-called the 5' RACE reads, giving one row per CDR3 protein. The table includes roughly 300,000 distinct CDR3 sequences, over 7% detected once. The sequencing sample was made of PBMCs or a T cell subset sorted from them (not recorded which). Receptor source: a man younger than 35 who had mild COVID-19 (a few samples of this study predate the infection). Cell type and time point are not known.

This clonotype was counted a few times. One end of the junction is discordant with germline, which a read error may explain. The gene calls are TRBV7-6 and TRBJ2-6, with 10 bases identical to TRBD2. The CDR3 runs 17 residues. Germline assignment: CDR1 SGHVS and CDR2 FNYEAQ. For the CDR3, the DNA is TGTGCCAGCAGCCTAGCGGGGGATGCCTCTGGGGCCAACGTCCTGACTTTC. Encoded protein: CASSLAGDASGANVLTF.

The V gene is TRBV4-1, the J gene TRBJ2-6; D unresolved. The CDR3 is 13 residues long. Germline V gives CDR1 MGHRA, CDR2 YSYEKL. The V end was cut by 7 bases, the J end by 0 bases, with 4 bases between. The CDR3 nucleotides are TGCGCCAGCACTTACTCTGGGGCCAACGTCCTGACTTTC. It codes for CASTYSGANVLTF.

This clonotype turned up a few times. The chain has TRBV3-1 and TRBJ2-4; D call uncertain. This CDR3 is built from 17 residues. Germline CDR1 is LGHDT and CDR2 is YNNKEL (reference sequence). V dropped 4 bases and J dropped 1 base, with 17 bases sitting between them. For the CDR3, the DNA is TGTGCCAGCAGCCCCCTTTCCCCCAGGACGGCCAAAAACATTCAGTACTTC. This gives the protein CASSPLSPRTAKNIQYF.

The chain combines TRBV5-1 with TRBJ1-4; D may be TRBD1 (5 bases). This CDR3 contains 15 residues. V was trimmed by 0 bases and J by 7 bases, leaving 13 bases between them. Germline lookup yields CDR1 SGHRS and CDR2 YFSETQ. In nucleotides, the CDR3 is TGCGCCAGCAGCTTGGCCCGGGGGGAAGGTGAAAAACTGTTTTTT. This sequence encodes CASSLARGEGEKLFF.

This clonotype was detected many times. The V call is TRBV5-1, the J call TRBJ1-1; D is ambiguous. Trimming took off 0 bases at V and 8 bases at J, with 11 bases between the two ends. Germline CDR1 and CDR2: SGHRS and YFSETQ. CDR3 size: 13 residues. The chain's CDR3 is CASSLDPSLEAFF. The CDR3 DNA follows: TGCGCCAGCAGCTTGGATCCTAGCCTGGAAGCTTTCTTT.

The table lists this clonotype with many counts. The CDR3 region is CASSLIAGSQETQYF. The CDR3 bases are TGTGCCAGCAGCTTAATCGCTGGCAGTCAAGAGACCCAGTACTTC. The rearrangement links TRBV11-2 to TRBJ2-5; D is unresolved. Germline assignment: CDR1 SGHAT and CDR2 FQNNGV. V was clipped by 2 bases and J by 2 bases, with 12 bases between them. CDR3 size: 15 residues.

This clonotype was counted at least ten times. This chain joins TRBV5-1 and TRBJ1-3; the D is unclear. The CDR3 is 17 amino acids. Trimming removed 2 bases from V and 0 bases from J, with 15 bases in between. Per germline, CDR1 SGHRS and CDR2 YFSETQ. The CDR3 region is CASSFSPLSGSGNTIYF. CDR3 nucleotide sequence: TGCGCCAGCAGCTTTTCGCCTCTAAGCGGCTCTGGAAACACCATATATTTT. Complete variable domain (other parts from reference TRBV5-1 and TRBJ1-3): KAGVTQTPRYLIKTRGQQVTLSCSPISGHRSVSWYQQTPGQGLQFLFEYFSETQRNKGNFPGRFSGRQFSNSRSEMNVSTLELGDSALYLCASSFSPLSGSGNTIYFGEGSWLTVV.

The rearrangement joins TRBV29-1 to TRBJ2-7; D may be TRBD2 (5 bases). V was shortened by 8 bases and J by 4 bases, with 27 bases between the two germline ends. CDR3 size: 16 residues. The V gene's germline CDR1 is SQVTM and CDR2 ANQGSEA. The CDR3 here is CSPMAVWAATGYEQYV. Written as DNA, the CDR3 is TGCAGCCCCATGGCCGTGTGGGCAGCTACGGGGTACGAGCAGTACGTC.

The sample holds a few counts of this clonotype. The chain is built from TRBV5-1 and TRBJ2-1; TRBD1 matches at 11 bases. CDR3 length equals 14 residues. Germline loops: CDR1 SGHRS, CDR2 YFSETQ. The V and J ends lost 4 bases and 8 bases, in that order; junction bases with no gene match: 5. The CDR3 nucleotides read TGCGCCAGCAGCCCCGGGACAGGGGGAGATGAGCAGTTCTTC. Its protein product is CASSPGTGGDEQFF.

The table lists this clonotype with a count of one. The chain's CDR3 is CASSRTGLAGGREQYF. For the CDR3, the DNA is TGTGCCAGCAGCCGAACAGGGCTAGCGGGGGGTAGGGAGCAGTACTTC. This chain joins TRBV7-2 and TRBJ2-7; 11 nucleotides align to TRBD2. The germline gives CDR1 SGHTA, CDR2 FQGNSA. The CDR3 has 16 residues. V lost 5 bases and J lost 7; bases outside the gene matches: 13.

The rearrangement joins TRBV7-2 to TRBJ2-1, with 9 nucleotides matching TRBD2. The V gene end was trimmed by 5 bases and the J gene end by 5 bases; junction bases not matched to a gene: 4. The germline CDR1 and CDR2 sequences are SGHTA and FQGNSA. The CDR3 contains 14 residues. CDR3 sequence reads: CASSKGLAHNEQFF. The CDR3 DNA is TGTGCCAGCAGCAAGGGACTAGCACACAATGAGCAGTTCTTC.

The genes are TRBV4-1 and TRBJ2-7; 10 bases match TRBD2. Germline trimming cut 5 bases from V and 0 bases from J; bases unmatched to any gene: 1. This CDR3 comprises 14 residues. Per the germline V gene, CDR1 is MGHRA and CDR2 is YSYEKL. CDR3 in amino acids: CASSGLADSYEQYF. As DNA, the CDR3 is TGCGCCAGCAGCGGACTAGCGGACTCCTACGAGCAGTACTTC.

This chain uses TRBV3-1 with TRBJ1-1; no clear D. There are 16 residues in the CDR3. Trimming removed 0 bases at V and 0 bases at J, with 11 bases between. CDR1 and CDR2 (germline): LGHDT, YNNKEL (reference sequence). CDR3 DNA sequence: TGTGCCAGCAGCCAAGATCTGACACCGATGAACACTGAAGCTTTCTTT. Protein product: CASSQDLTPMNTEAFF.

This rearrangement joins TRBV11-2 to TRBJ2-1; D is undetermined. Trimming took off 0 bases at V and 9 bases at J, with 15 bases between the two ends. CDR3 length equals 15 residues. The germline V gene encodes CDR1 SGHAT and CDR2 FQNNGV. For the CDR3, the DNA is TGTGCCAGCAGCTTAGAGCCACACGCCTTGGGTGAGCAGTTCTTC. Translation gives CASSLEPHALGEQFF.

The table lists this clonotype with many counts. V and J are TRBV24-1 and TRBJ2-5; D gene unclear. The germline gives CDR1 KGHDR, CDR2 SFDVKD. The CDR3 runs to 14 residues. With 1 base removed from V and 5 bases from J, the gap between germline ends came to 10 bases. This CDR3 reads CATSDFRTVETQYF. As DNA, the CDR3 is TGTGCCACCAGTGATTTCCGGACCGTGGAGACCCAGTACTTC.

This clonotype was seen at least ten times. V usage is TRBV11-2 and J usage is TRBJ1-3; D not certain. CDR1 and CDR2 from the germline V gene are SGHAT and FQNNGV. V gave up 1 base and J gave up 4 bases, with 5 bases separating them. The CDR3 length is 13 residues. CDR3 loop: CASSLAGGNTIYF. Here the CDR3 DNA reads TGTGCCAGCAGCTTAGCCGGGGGAAACACCATATATTTT.

V and J are TRBV12-3 or TRBV12-4 and TRBJ2-3; D is undetermined. Trimming took 7 bases from V and 2 from J, leaving 13 bases between them. The CDR3 runs 14 residues. Written as DNA, the CDR3 is TGTGCCAGCAAGCCAGGAACAGTCACAGATACGCAGTATTTT. As protein: CASKPGTVTDTQYF.

The genes are TRBV12-3 or TRBV12-4 and TRBJ1-1; TRBD1 aligns across 8 bases. Trimming took 5 bases from V and 3 from J; bases not matched to a gene: 8. The length of the CDR3 is 15 residues. The CDR3 loop reads CASSLQGGLDTEAFF. CDR3 bases: TGTGCCAGCAGTCTACAGGGGGGTCTAGACACTGAAGCTTTCTTT.

The J gene is TRBJ1-2, the V gene TRBV20-1; perhaps TRBD1 as D (5 bases). Germline CDR1 and CDR2: DFQATT and SNEGSKA (reference sequence). This CDR3 is 12 amino acids long. The ends were cut back, 2 bases at V and 8 bases at J, with 12 bases in the middle. The CDR3 spells CSARTGGGGYTF. The CDR3 DNA follows: TGCAGTGCTAGAACCGGGGGTGGGGGCTACACCTTC.

The rearrangement links TRBV7-8 to TRBJ2-4, with D possibly being TRBD2 (6 bases). The CDR3 runs to 13 residues. Germline V gene lookup returns CDR1 SGHVS and CDR2 FQNEAQ. Trimming shortened V by 4 bases and J by 9 bases, and 13 bases separated the two germline ends. Here the CDR3 DNA reads TGTGCCAGCAGCTCCCGGGACTCAGGCATTCAGTACTTC. Its protein is CASSSRDSGIQYF. The entire variable domain, with the rest obtained from reference TRBV7-8 and TRBJ2-4, is as follows: GAGVSQSPRYKVAKRGQDVALRCDPISGHVSLFWYQQALGQGPEFLTYFQNEAQLDKSGLPSDRFFAERPEGSVSTLKIQRTQQEDSAVYLCASSSRDSGIQYFGAGTRLSVL.